A selection of T cell receptor beta chains follows, all from one sample in a study of Ad26.COV2.S vaccination and SARS-CoV-2 variants. Generated by immunoSEQ multiplex PCR, the TCRdb table keeps only in-frame clones and is missing some. Of approximately 300,000 clones listed, 85% are singletons. Here the sequenced sample was peripheral blood, taken in a trial of Ad26.COV2.S vaccine versus placebo. The receptors come from a person between 18 and 60 years old who received the Ad26.COV2.S COVID-19 vaccine or a placebo. The CDR3 runs from the conserved cysteine through the conserved F or W. The order of the fields is CDR3 protein, V gene, J gene.

CDR3aa: CASSVSGQGVGQPQHF
v_gene: TRBV19
j_gene: TRBJ1-5

CDR3aa: CASSLAWGMNTEAFF
v_gene: TRBV28
j_gene: TRBJ1-1

CDR3aa: CASSLEAGRAYNSPLHF
v_gene: TRBV7-6
j_gene: TRBJ1-6

CDR3aa: CASSSGQTTNEKLFF
v_gene: TRBV5-1
j_gene: TRBJ1-4

CDR3aa: CASSDNRAVGEQYF
v_gene: TRBV2
j_gene: TRBJ2-7

CDR3aa: CASSPTDYEQYF
v_gene: TRBV18
j_gene: TRBJ2-7

CDR3aa: CAWSVGFSYEQYF
v_gene: TRBV30
j_gene: TRBJ2-7

CDR3aa: CASSRSTPRSYNEQFF
v_gene: TRBV18
j_gene: TRBJ2-1

CDR3aa: CASSFGRDSYEQYF
v_gene: TRBV13
j_gene: TRBJ2-7

CDR3aa: CASSQVGQNSGNTIYF
v_gene: TRBV4-2
j_gene: TRBJ1-3

CDR3aa: CASSLLAGGPYEQYF
v_gene: TRBV7-2
j_gene: TRBJ2-7

CDR3aa: CASSPGGTSGGPNYEQYF
v_gene: TRBV27
j_gene: TRBJ2-7

CDR3aa: CATSDGGFGKNIQYF
v_gene: TRBV24-1
j_gene: TRBJ2-4

CDR3aa: CAWKGTGNTIYF
v_gene: TRBV30
j_gene: TRBJ1-3

CDR3aa: CATSDYTGDQPQHF
v_gene: TRBV24-1
j_gene: TRBJ1-5

CDR3aa: CASREGGTEAFF
v_gene: TRBV28
j_gene: TRBJ1-1

CDR3aa: CASSQVAGGYEQYF
v_gene: TRBV14
j_gene: TRBJ2-7

CDR3aa: CASSLDTLRGQVYEQYF
v_gene: TRBV11-2
j_gene: TRBJ2-7

CDR3aa: CASNSYEQYF
v_gene: TRBV6-5
j_gene: TRBJ2-7

CDR3aa: CASSRTGNYGYTF
v_gene: TRBV28
j_gene: TRBJ1-2

CDR3aa: CASSLGGGTGYTF
v_gene: TRBV5-6
j_gene: TRBJ1-2

CDR3aa: CASSDGSSGANVLTF
v_gene: TRBV2
j_gene: TRBJ2-6

CDR3aa: CASSLKTAGPSYNEQFF
v_gene: TRBV7-9
j_gene: TRBJ2-1

CDR3aa: CATSLKTGQGGYGYTF
v_gene: TRBV15
j_gene: TRBJ1-2

CDR3aa: CASSAGLITDTQYF
v_gene: TRBV9
j_gene: TRBJ2-3

CDR3aa: CAISEAGGGSGGSPLHF
v_gene: TRBV10-3
j_gene: TRBJ1-6

CDR3aa: CASSPSTGGYTF
v_gene: TRBV3-1/TRBV3-2
j_gene: TRBJ1-2

CDR3aa: CASGDPEIAEAFF
v_gene: TRBV5-1
j_gene: TRBJ1-1

CDR3aa: CASSPPTGRGNTIYF
v_gene: TRBV18
j_gene: TRBJ1-3

CDR3aa: CASSSSGSGQPQHF
v_gene: TRBV18
j_gene: TRBJ1-5

CDR3aa: CASSSRGYTDQPQHF
v_gene: TRBV19
j_gene: TRBJ1-5

CDR3aa: CASSLKGLDTEAFF
v_gene: TRBV5-1
j_gene: TRBJ1-1